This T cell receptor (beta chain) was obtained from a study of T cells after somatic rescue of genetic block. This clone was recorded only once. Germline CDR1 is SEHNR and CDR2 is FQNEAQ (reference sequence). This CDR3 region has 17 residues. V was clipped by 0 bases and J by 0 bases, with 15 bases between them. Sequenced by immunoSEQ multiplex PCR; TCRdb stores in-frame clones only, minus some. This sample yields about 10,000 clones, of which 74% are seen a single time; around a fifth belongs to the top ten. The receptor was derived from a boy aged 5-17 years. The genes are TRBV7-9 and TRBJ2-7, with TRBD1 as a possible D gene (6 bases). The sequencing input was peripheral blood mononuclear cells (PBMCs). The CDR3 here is CASSLAGLGQNSYEQYF. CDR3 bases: TGTGCCAGCAGCTTAGCAGGTCTTGGACAGAACTCCTACGAGCAGTACTTC.